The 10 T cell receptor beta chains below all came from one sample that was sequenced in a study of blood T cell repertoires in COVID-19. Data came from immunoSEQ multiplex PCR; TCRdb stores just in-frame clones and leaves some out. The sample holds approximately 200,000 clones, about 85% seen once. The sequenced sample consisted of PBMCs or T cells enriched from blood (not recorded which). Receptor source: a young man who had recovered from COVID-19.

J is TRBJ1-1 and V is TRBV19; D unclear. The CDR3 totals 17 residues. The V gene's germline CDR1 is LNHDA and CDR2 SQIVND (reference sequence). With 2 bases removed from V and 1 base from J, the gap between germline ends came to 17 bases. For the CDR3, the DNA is TGTGCCAGTAGTATACGAGGTGTGAAGGTGAGGAACACTGAAGCTTTCTTT. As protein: CASSIRGVKVRNTEAFF.

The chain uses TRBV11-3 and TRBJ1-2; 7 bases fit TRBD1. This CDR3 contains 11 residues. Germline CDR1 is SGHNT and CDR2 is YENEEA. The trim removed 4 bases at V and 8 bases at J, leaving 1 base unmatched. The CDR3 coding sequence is TGTGCCAGCAGCTGGGGACAGGGCTACACCTTC. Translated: CASSWGQGYTF.

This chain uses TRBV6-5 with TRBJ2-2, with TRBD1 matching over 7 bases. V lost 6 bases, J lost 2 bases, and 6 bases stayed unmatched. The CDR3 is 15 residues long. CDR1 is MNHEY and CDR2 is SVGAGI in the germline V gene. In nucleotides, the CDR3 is TGTGCCAGCAGCTGGACAGGCCTTAACACCGGGGAGCTGTTTTTT. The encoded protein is CASSWTGLNTGELFF.

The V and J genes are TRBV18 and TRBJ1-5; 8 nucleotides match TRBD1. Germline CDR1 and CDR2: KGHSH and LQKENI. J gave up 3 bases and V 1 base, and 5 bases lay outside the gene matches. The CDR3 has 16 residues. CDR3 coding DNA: TGTGCCAGCTCACCACAAGGGACAGGTAACAATCAGCCCCAGCATTTT. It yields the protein CASSPQGTGNNQPQHF.

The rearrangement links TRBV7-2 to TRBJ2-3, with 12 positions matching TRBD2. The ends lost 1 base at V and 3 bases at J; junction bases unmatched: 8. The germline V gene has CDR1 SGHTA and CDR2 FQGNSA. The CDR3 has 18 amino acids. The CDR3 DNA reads TGTGCCAGCAGCTTAGTTCGGACTAGCGGGGTTGGGACAGATACGCAGTATTTT. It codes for CASSLVRTSGVGTDTQYF.

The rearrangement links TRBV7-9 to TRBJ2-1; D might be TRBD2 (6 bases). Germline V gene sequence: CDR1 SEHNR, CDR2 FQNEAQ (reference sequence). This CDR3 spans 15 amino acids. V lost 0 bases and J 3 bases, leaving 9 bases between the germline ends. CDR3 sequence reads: CASSLAYGSYNEQFF. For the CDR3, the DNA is TGTGCCAGCAGCTTAGCTTACGGGAGCTACAATGAGCAGTTCTTC. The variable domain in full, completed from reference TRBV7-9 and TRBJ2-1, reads DTGVSQNPRHKITKRGQNVTFRCDPISEHNRLYWYRQTLGQGPEFLTYFQNEAQLEKSRLLSDRFSAERPKGSFSTLEIQRTEQGDSAMYLCASSLAYGSYNEQFFGPGTRLTVL.

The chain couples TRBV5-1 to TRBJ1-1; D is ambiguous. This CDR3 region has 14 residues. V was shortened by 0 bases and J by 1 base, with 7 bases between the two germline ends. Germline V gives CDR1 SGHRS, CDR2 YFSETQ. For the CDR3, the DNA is TGCGCCAGCAGCTTGGGCGAGAGGAACACTGAAGCTTTCTTT. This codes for CASSLGERNTEAFF.

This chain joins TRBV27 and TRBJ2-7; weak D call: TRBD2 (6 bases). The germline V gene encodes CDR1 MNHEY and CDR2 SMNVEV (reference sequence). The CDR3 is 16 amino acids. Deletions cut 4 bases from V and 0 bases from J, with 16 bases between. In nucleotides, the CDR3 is TGTGCCAGCAGTTCCGAACGCTACGGGAGCTCCTACGAGCAGTACTTC. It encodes CASSSERYGSSYEQYF.

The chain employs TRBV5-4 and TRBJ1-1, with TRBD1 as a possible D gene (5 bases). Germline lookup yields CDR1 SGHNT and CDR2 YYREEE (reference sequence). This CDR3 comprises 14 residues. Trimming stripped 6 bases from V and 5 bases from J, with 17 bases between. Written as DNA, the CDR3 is TGTGCCAGCACCCCTTCGGGGGGACGGACTGAAGCTTTCTTT. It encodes CASTPSGGRTEAFF.

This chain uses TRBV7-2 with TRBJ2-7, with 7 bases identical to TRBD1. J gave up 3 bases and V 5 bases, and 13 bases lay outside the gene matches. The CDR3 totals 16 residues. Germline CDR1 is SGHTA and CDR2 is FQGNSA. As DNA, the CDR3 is TGTGCCAGCAGCCCAGGGACAGCTCCCAAAAGCTACGAGCAGTACTTC. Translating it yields CASSPGTAPKSYEQYF.